One and the same sample provided the 7 T cell receptor beta chains below, sequenced in a study of cytomegalovirus exposure and HLA in healthy donors. The PCR was carried out with 60 Vbeta primers and 13 Jbeta primers. Assay used: immunoSEQ multiplex PCR; TCRdb lists only in-frame clones, some missing. This repertoire shows 140,000 or so clones, approximately 70% found once; its top ten account for 5.5% to 7.5%. The sequencing input was PBMCs. The receptors were sampled from a woman aged 55-70 years in good health and CMV-seronegative.

The table lists this clone with a few counts. This chain connects TRBV18 to TRBJ2-2; D might be TRBD2 (6 bases). There are 16 residues in the CDR3. CDR1 and CDR2 (germline): KGHSH, LQKENI. The germline V and J ends were trimmed by 0 bases and 6 bases, with 14 bases remaining between them. This chain's CDR3 is CASSPPTGGIAGELFF. As DNA, the CDR3 is TGTGCCAGCTCACCACCTACCGGGGGTATCGCCGGGGAGCTGTTTTTT.

This clone was seen once. This chain links TRBV7-9 with TRBJ1-6; D perhaps matches TRBD1 (5 bases). The CDR3 spans 13 residues. CDR1 SEHNR and CDR2 FQNEAQ come from the germline V gene (reference sequence). Trimming removed 3 bases from V and 7 bases from J, with 7 bases in between. This CDR3 is CASSLAGNSPLHF. In nucleotides, the CDR3 is TGTGCCAGCAGCTTGGCAGGGAATTCACCCCTCCACTTT.

CDR3: CASRLTSGGYEQYF. CDR3 in DNA: TGTGCCAGCAGGTTGACTAGCGGGGGCTACGAGCAGTACTTC. The chain couples TRBV6-5 to TRBJ2-7, with 12 bases that match TRBD2. In germline, CDR1 is MNHEY, CDR2 SVGAGI. The CDR3 has 14 residues. Trimming took 6 bases from V and 3 from J; bases not matched to a gene: 3.

This clone was seen a handful of times. The chain is built from TRBV4-1 and TRBJ2-2; D remains ambiguous. Trimming removed 4 bases at V and 4 bases at J, with 7 bases between. The germline V gene has CDR1 MGHRA and CDR2 YSYEKL. The CDR3 totals 13 residues. CDR3 in amino acids: CASSLRSTGELFF. As DNA, the CDR3 is TGCGCCAGCAGCCTACGGAGCACCGGGGAGCTGTTTTTT.

CDR3: CASSLGQGAGEQYF. The CDR3 region has the DNA TGTGCCAGCAGCTTAGGACAGGGGGCTGGCGAGCAGTACTTC. The chain has TRBV7-9 and TRBJ2-7; 10 nucleotides align to TRBD1. The V and J ends lost 1 base and 6 bases, in that order; junction bases with no gene match: 3. The V gene's germline CDR1 is SEHNR and CDR2 FQNEAQ (reference sequence). This CDR3 has 14 residues.

The count of this clone is one. V usage is TRBV7-9 and J usage is TRBJ2-3, with 7 bases that match TRBD2. Germline V CDR1 and CDR2: SEHNR, FQNEAQ (reference sequence). The CDR3 is made up of 14 amino acids. The trim removed 3 bases at V and 4 bases at J, leaving 4 bases unmatched. The CDR3 region is CASSFATSADTQYF. Here the CDR3 DNA reads TGTGCCAGCAGCTTCGCAACTAGCGCAGATACGCAGTATTTT. The entire variable domain, with the rest obtained from reference TRBV7-9 and TRBJ2-3, is as follows: DTGVSQNPRHKITKRGQNVTFRCDPISEHNRLYWYRQTLGQGPEFLTYFQNEAQLEKSRLLSDRFSAERPKGSFSTLEIQRTEQGDSAMYLCASSFATSADTQYFGPGTRLTVL.

The rearrangement joins TRBV5-1 to TRBJ2-5; no reliable D call. Trimming removed 0 bases at V and 2 bases at J, with 11 bases between. The CDR3 runs to 15 residues. Looked up from germline, CDR1 is SGHRS and CDR2 is YFSETQ. The CDR3 reads CASSLGERRQETQYF. CDR3 nucleotides: TGCGCCAGCAGCTTGGGAGAGCGCAGACAAGAGACCCAGTACTTC.